This passage covers 15 T cell receptor beta chains from one sample sequenced in a study of blood T cell repertoires in COVID-19. Using immunoSEQ multiplex PCR, the repertoire was profiled, and TCRdb retains in-frame clones only, with some absent. The sample contains 90,000 to 150,000 clones, approximately 80% of which appear only once. The specimen was peripheral blood. The receptor set was obtained from a woman at least 80 years old with acute or convalescent COVID-19.

This clone is a singleton in its sample. The V call is TRBV28, the J call TRBJ1-1; 8 bases map to TRBD1. CDR3 size: 15 residues. The ends lost 4 bases at V and 11 bases at J; junction bases unmatched: 15. The germline CDR1 and CDR2 sequences are MDHEN and SYDVKM. The CDR3 DNA is TGTGCCAGCAGTTCAACCGGGACAGGCTCGTGGTTGGCTTTCTTT. Its translation: CASSSTGTGSWLAFF.

The count of this clone is one. This chain uses TRBV6-2 or TRBV6-3 with TRBJ2-1; 10 bases fit TRBD2. The CDR3 is made up of 17 amino acids. J lost 4 bases, V lost 0 bases, and 6 bases had no gene match. Germline values: CDR1 MNHEY, CDR2 SVGEGT. As DNA, the CDR3 is TGTGCCAGCAGTTACTCCCCCGGGACTAGCGTGTACAATGAGCAGTTCTTC. This encodes CASSYSPGTSVYNEQFF.

The table lists this clone with a count of one. This rearrangement joins TRBV2 to TRBJ2-5; no clear D gene. Trimming cost V 2 bases and J 2 bases, with 3 bases left between them. Germline CDR1 reads SNHLY; CDR2 reads FYNNEI. The CDR3 extends over 12 amino acids. The DNA of the CDR3 is TGTGCCAGCAGTGAACGGCAAGAGACCCAGTACTTC. Translation gives CASSERQETQYF.

The rearrangement links TRBV6-2 or TRBV6-3 to TRBJ1-2; a possible D gene is TRBD1 (5 bases). Germline V gives CDR1 MNHEY, CDR2 SVGEGT. Deletions cut 2 bases from V and 0 bases from J, with 10 bases between. The CDR3 is 15 residues long. The CDR3 is CASSYPGHSNYGYTF. DNA of the CDR3: TGTGCCAGCAGTTACCCCGGACATTCTAACTATGGCTACACCTTC.

The chain couples TRBV19 to TRBJ2-2; 13 bases fit TRBD2. Germline loops: CDR1 LNHDA, CDR2 SQIVND (reference sequence). CDR3 size: 19 residues. V lost 5 bases and J lost 2; bases outside the gene matches: 11. The CDR3, as DNA: TGTGCCAGTAGTCTTCCATCCGGGACTAGCGGGGCTAACACCGGGGAGCTGTTTTTT. Encoded protein: CASSLPSGTSGANTGELFF.

V usage is TRBV7-9 and J usage is TRBJ2-2; no reliable D call. Germline values: CDR1 SEHNR, CDR2 FQNEAQ (reference sequence). The germline V and J ends were trimmed by 3 bases and 7 bases, with 9 bases remaining between them. The CDR3 runs 13 residues. CDR3 amino acids: CASSFLPDGELFF. CDR3 DNA sequence: TGTGCCAGCAGCTTCCTACCCGACGGGGAGCTGTTTTTT.

The J gene is TRBJ2-6, the V gene TRBV6-5; D is unresolved. Germline-derived CDR1 and CDR2 are MNHEY and SVGAGI. The CDR3 extends over 15 amino acids. Trimming shortened V by 6 bases and J by 0 bases, and 9 bases separated the two germline ends. The CDR3 DNA follows: TGTGCCAGCAGCACCACACGCTCTGGGGCCAACGTCCTGACTTTC. Translated: CASSTTRSGANVLTF.

This clone was picked up a small number of times. This chain connects TRBV13 to TRBJ2-1, with TRBD2 identical over 11 bases. Germline V gene sequence: CDR1 PRHDT, CDR2 FYEKMQ (reference sequence). The V gene end was trimmed by 8 bases and the J gene end by 10 bases; junction bases not matched to a gene: 10. CDR3 length: 14 amino acids. The CDR3 DNA reads as TGTGCCAGCTCAAATCTAGCGGGGGGCTGGGAGCAGTTCTTC. Its translation: CASSNLAGGWEQFF. Full variable domain (remainder filled in from reference TRBV13 and TRBJ2-1): AAGVIQSPRHLIKEKRETATLKCYPIPRHDTVYWYQQGPGQDPQFLISFYEKMQSDKGSIPDRFSAQQFSDYHSELNMSSLELGDSALYFCASSNLAGGWEQFFGPGTRLTVL.

The V and J genes are TRBV19 and TRBJ1-1; 9 positions match TRBD1. Germline assignment: CDR1 LNHDA and CDR2 SQIVND (reference sequence). This CDR3 contains 15 residues. V dropped 5 bases and J dropped 0; count of bases not matched to a gene: 4. The CDR3, as DNA: TGTGCCAGTAGTCTGGGGACAGGGCTGAACACTGAAGCTTTCTTT. It translates to CASSLGTGLNTEAFF.

V usage is TRBV6-5 and J usage is TRBJ2-7, with unresolved D. The CDR3 sequence is 11 residues long. Germline V CDR1 and CDR2: MNHEY, SVGAGI. Trimming pared 6 bases from V and 3 bases from J, leaving 6 bases between. The chain's CDR3 is CASRSFYEQYF. CDR3 DNA sequence: TGTGCCAGCAGAAGCTTCTACGAGCAGTACTTC.

The chain recombines TRBV3-1 (or the pseudogene TRBV3-2) with TRBJ1-2, with D possibly being TRBD1 (5 bases). CDR1 LGHDT and CDR2 YNNKEL come from the germline V gene (reference sequence). Trimming cost V 2 bases and J 4 bases, with 17 bases left between them. CDR3 length: 16 residues. CDR3 in amino acids: CASSQSTTGLIYGYTF. In nucleotides, the CDR3 is TGTGCCAGCAGCCAATCTACTACGGGACTGATCTATGGCTACACCTTC.

The chain recombines TRBV14 with TRBJ1-2; D unresolved. Per germline, CDR1 SGHDN and CDR2 FVKESK. The V gene lost 0 bases and the J gene lost 7 bases, with 12 bases spanning the gap. The CDR3 covers 14 residues. CDR3 loop: CASSQEIRSGGYTF. CDR3 DNA: TGTGCCAGCAGCCAAGAAATCAGGAGCGGTGGCTACACCTTC.

The V gene is TRBV11-3, the J gene TRBJ2-3; the D is unclear. The V end was cut by 1 base, the J end by 2 bases, with 13 bases between. From germline, CDR1 is SGHNT and CDR2 YENEEA. This CDR3 spans 16 amino acids. The CDR3: CASSLGLREDTDTQYF. For the CDR3, the DNA is TGTGCCAGCAGCTTAGGGCTCCGCGAGGACACAGATACGCAGTATTTT.

The table lists this clone with a few counts. The gene calls are TRBV11-2 and TRBJ1-4; the match to TRBD1 covers 7 bases. The trim removed 5 bases at V and 4 bases at J, leaving 4 bases unmatched. The CDR3 is 14 residues long. CDR1 SGHAT and CDR2 FQNNGV come from the germline V gene. CDR3 DNA sequence: TGTGCCAGCAGCACCGGACAGGATAATGAAAAACTGTTTTTT. It is translated as CASSTGQDNEKLFF.

V usage is TRBV3-1 (or the pseudogene TRBV3-2) and J usage is TRBJ2-1; 8 bases line up with TRBD2. The CDR3 loop spans 17 amino acids. CDR1 and CDR2 (germline): LGHDT, YNNKEL (reference sequence). V shed 1 base and J 2 bases; nucleotides not matched to a gene: 7. In DNA, the CDR3 is TGTGCCAGCAGCCAAGGAGGCGGGGGGAGCCCCTACAATGAGCAGTTCTTC. It translates to CASSQGGGGSPYNEQFF.